The 2 T cell receptor beta chains in this list originate from one sample, sequenced in a study of human thymus T cells. Method: immunoSEQ multiplex PCR; TCRdb's copy keeps in-frame clones and lacks some. The sample contains about 78,000 clones, nearly 98% of which appear only once. Resections obtained during corrective heart surgery supplied the thymus tissue. Sequencing was done on a sample of thymus tissue. These receptors originate from a boy under two years old with a congenital heart defect but otherwise immunologically healthy.

A note on this clone: A read error is likely, as this CDR3 ends without the conserved phenylalanine or tryptophan. No DNA is shown, since the ends of the CDR3 on it are uncertain; the CDR3 is the one TCRdb lists. The genes are TRBV3-1 (or the pseudogene TRBV3-2) and TRBJ1-2; the D call of TRBD1 is as the table states it, not checked on the DNA. In germline, CDR1 is LGHDT, CDR2 YNNKEL (reference sequence). Both ends counted, the CDR3 spans 9 residues. This chain's CDR3 is CASSQDQGD.

The V call is TRBV7-2, the J call TRBJ1-5, with D possibly being TRBD1 (5 bases). V was shortened by 3 bases and J by 2 bases, with 17 bases between the two germline ends. Germline V gene lookup returns CDR1 SGHTA and CDR2 FQGNSA. The CDR3 consists of 17 residues. The DNA for the CDR3 is TGTGCCAGCAGCTTGTTACCGGGACCGCCACGCAATCAGCCCCAGCATTTT. It specifies CASSLLPGPPRNQPQHF. The full variable domain, in which reference TRBV7-2 and TRBJ1-5 provide the parts outside the CDR3, is GAGVSQSPSNKVTEKGKDVELRCDPISGHTALYWYRQSLGQGLEFLIYFQGNSAPDKSGLPSDRFSAERTGGSVSTLTIQRTQQEDSAVYLCASSLLPGPPRNQPQHFGDGTRLSIL.